One sample yielded the 10 T cell receptor beta chains listed below, sequenced in a study of cytomegalovirus exposure and HLA in healthy donors listed by TCRdb under 2017. The method was the immunoSEQ multiplex PCR assay. For the multiplex PCR, a mixture combining 60 forward primers for TCR Vbeta segments and 13 reverse primers for TCR Jbeta segments was used. TCRdb stores this immuneACCESS table with in-frame sequences only. Part of the clones is absent; in the studies checked, under half of the shortfall reflects unresolved V genes, and no reason is known for the rest. The table for this sample lists roughly 60,000 clones. Clones ranked in the top ten supply less than 4% of the sample. The sample consisted of PBMCs. The receptors come from a woman between 18 and 29 years old in good health and CMV-seronegative.

V gene TRBV4-1 combines with J gene TRBJ1-1; possibly TRBD1 for D (5 bases). Germline CDR1 MGHRA, CDR2 YSYEKL. This CDR3 region has 11 residues. Trimming removed 1 base at V and 10 bases at J, with 7 bases between. In nucleotides, the CDR3 is TGCGCCAGCAGCCAAGGGACACCAGCTTTCTTT. It encodes CASSQGTPAFF.

In DNA, the CDR3 is TGCGCCAGCAGCCATCTGACAGGAGGTTCCAATCAGCCCCAGCATTTT. Its protein is CASSHLTGGSNQPQHF. This sequence joins TRBV4-1 and TRBJ1-5, with a tentative D call TRBD1 (6 bases). Germline lookup yields CDR1 MGHRA and CDR2 YSYEKL. The length of the CDR3 is 16 residues. V was shortened by 3 bases and J by 3 bases, with 15 bases between the two germline ends.

The chain couples TRBV6-1 to TRBJ1-1; possibly TRBD1 for D (5 bases). CDR1 is MNHNS, CDR2 SASEGT, per germline. There are 14 residues in the CDR3. Trimming shortened V by 0 bases and J by 0 bases, and 5 bases separated the two germline ends. In nucleotides, the CDR3 is TGTGCCAGCAGTGAAGCAGGGGTGAACACTGAAGCTTTCTTT. It encodes CASSEAGVNTEAFF.

The V call is TRBV6-5, the J call TRBJ2-2; 11 bases agree with TRBD2. With 4 bases clipped from V and 7 bases from J, the junction kept 8 bases outside the gene matches. Germline CDR1 is MNHEY and CDR2 is SVGAGI. This CDR3 contains 16 residues. The CDR3 loop reads CASSFVAGGLSGELFF. DNA for the CDR3: TGTGCCAGCAGTTTTGTAGCGGGGGGGCTGAGCGGGGAGCTGTTTTTT.

The chain uses TRBV19 and TRBJ1-5; 7 nucleotides match TRBD1. Germline V gives CDR1 LNHDA, CDR2 SQIVND (reference sequence). Germline trimming cut 4 bases from V and 7 bases from J; bases unmatched to any gene: 7. The CDR3 length is 14 residues. CDR3: CASSNQGVGQPQHF. As DNA, the CDR3 is TGTGCCAGTAGTAATCAGGGGGTAGGGCAGCCCCAGCATTTT.

The V and J genes are TRBV19 and TRBJ2-7, with 10 bases that match TRBD1. The CDR3 has 15 residues. CDR1 is LNHDA, CDR2 SQIVND, per germline (reference sequence). The trim removed 3 bases at V and 3 bases at J, leaving 5 bases unmatched. DNA for the CDR3: TGTGCCAGTAGTATCCCGGGACAGGGGATCTACGAGCAGTACTTC. This encodes CASSIPGQGIYEQYF. The whole variable domain, filled in from reference TRBV19 and TRBJ2-7, reads DGGITQSPKYLFRKEGQNVTLSCEQNLNHDAMYWYRQDPGQGLRLIYYSQIVNDFQKGDIAEGYSVSREKKESFPLTVTSAQKNPTAFYLCASSIPGQGIYEQYFGPGTRLTVT.

V and J are TRBV28 and TRBJ1-5, with D hard to call. V was trimmed by 2 bases and J by 2 bases, leaving 13 bases between them. The germline gives CDR1 MDHEN, CDR2 SYDVKM. The CDR3 has 16 amino acids. CDR3 residues: CASSLLARRGNQPQHF. The CDR3 DNA reads as TGTGCCAGCAGTTTACTGGCTCGGAGGGGCAATCAGCCCCAGCATTTT.

The chain carries TRBV11-3 and TRBJ2-3, with 12 bases lining up with TRBD2. V shed 5 bases, J shed 0 bases, and the junction held 15 bases outside the gene matches. The CDR3 consists of 20 residues. Germline values: CDR1 SGHNT, CDR2 YENEEA. The CDR3 reads CASSHWTSGELLASTDTQYF. The DNA for the CDR3 is TGTGCCAGCAGCCACTGGACTAGCGGGGAATTATTGGCTAGCACAGATACGCAGTATTTT.

V is TRBV11-3 and J is TRBJ1-1; 7 bases agree with TRBD1. The CDR3 length is 15 residues. CDR1 and CDR2 from the germline V gene are SGHNT and YENEEA. After removal of 5 bases from V and 1 base from J, the junction contained 7 bases not matched to a gene. In DNA form, the CDR3 reads TGTGCCAGCAGCACCAAGACAGGGACGAACACTGAAGCTTTCTTT. Its translation is CASSTKTGTNTEAFF.

This sequence joins TRBV25-1 and TRBJ1-3; weak D call: TRBD1 (6 bases). The CDR3 is 11 amino acids. Germline V gene lookup returns CDR1 MGHDK and CDR2 SYGVNS. V lost 4 bases and J 14 bases, leaving 12 bases between the germline ends. CDR3 nucleotides: TGTGCCAGCAGTGCAGACAGGACCCTATATTTT. This codes for CASSADRTLYF.